This T cell receptor beta chain was documented in a study of blood T cell repertoires in COVID-19. Overall study: From the United States, Italy and Spain came samples of acute and convalescent COVID-19. In each case, the material was cDNA or gDNA derived from T cells, B-cell-depleted T cells, or PBMCs.

This clone was seen just once. J was trimmed by 3 bases and V by 2 bases; bases with no gene match: 6. The germline V gene encodes CDR1 LNHDA and CDR2 SQIVND (reference sequence). The CDR3 is made up of 15 amino acids. Sequencing used immunoSEQ multiplex PCR; TCRdb keeps in-frame clones, though not all of them. The sample comprises about 200,000 clones, about 88% of which are singletons, and roughly a sixth rests with the top ten. Sequencing used peripheral blood. This TCR was recovered from a man aged 50 or older with COVID-19, enrolled during active disease. The chain combines TRBV19 with TRBJ2-7, with 8 bases matching TRBD1. In DNA, the CDR3 is TGTGCCAGTAGTATAAACAGGGGGAACTTCTACGAGCAGTACTTC. Translated: CASSINRGNFYEQYF. Combining the CDR3 with reference TRBV19 and TRBJ2-7 gives the whole variable domain DGGITQSPKYLFRKEGQNVTLSCEQNLNHDAMYWYRQDPGQGLRLIYYSQIVNDFQKGDIAEGYSVSREKKESFPLTVTSAQKNPTAFYLCASSINRGNFYEQYFGPGTRLTVT.